This entry features one T cell receptor (beta chain) sequence. Its antigen is undetermined. Method: immunoSEQ multiplex PCR; TCRdb's copy keeps in-frame clones and lacks some. The sample consists of about 36,000 clones, about four fifths of them appearing once. The record originates from a study of CD4 T cells in relation to SARS-CoV-2 and coronaviruses. Study as a whole: PBMCs were cultured with antigen for roughly 11 days before TCR beta sequencing. The study's findings and limits: Crossreactivity was assessed only for spike protein, not other viral proteins.

CDR1 and CDR2 from the germline V gene are KGHSH and LQKENI. V shed 8 bases and J shed 4 bases, with 14 bases lying between them. CDR3 length: 13 residues. Material: naive CD4+ T cells from PBMCs, cultured in vitro. Subset here: naive CD4+ T cells isolated by negative enrichment. The receptor comes from an adult with COVID-19. This chain connects TRBV18 to TRBJ2-5, with D possibly TRBD1 on 5 matching bases. CDR3 sequence: CASTRGDRETQYF. The CDR3 DNA is TGTGCCAGCACAAGAGGAGACAGAGAGACCCAGTACTTC.